A selection of T cell receptor beta chains follows, all from one sample in a study of T-cell memory formation after mild COVID-19. TCRdb itself ran the 5' RACE reads through MiXCR, one entry per CDR3 protein. The data show 400,000 or so distinct CDR3 sequences, around 18% seen once. Sequences were obtained from PBMCs or a T cell subset sorted from them (not recorded which). These receptors came from an adult woman who had mild COVID-19 (a few samples of this study predate the infection). Cell type and time point are not known. Each CDR3 is given with its conserved first and last residue. The D gene is left open where the match is weak. Some rows mark clone size as missing; the rest say once, few, many or name a class of expanded clone.

>few|TRBD2|TRBJ2-1|TRBV29-1
TGCAGCGTTGATTTGACTAGCGGGACCACCTACAATGAGCAGTTCTTC
CSVDLTSGTTYNEQFF
>many|TRBD2|TRBJ2-1|TRBV5-1
TGCGCCAGCAGCCCCAGCGGACTAGCGGGGGGAAATGAGCAGTTCTTC
CASSPSGLAGGNEQFF
>many|.|TRBJ1-1|TRBV5-1
TGCGCCAGCAGCTTGGGTTCTACTGAAGCTTTCTTT
CASSLGSTEAFF
>once|.|TRBJ2-3|TRBV9
TGTGCCAGCAGCGTAGCGGACGATACGCAGTATTTT
CASSVADDTQYF
>few|TRBD2|TRBJ2-3|TRBV4-1
TGCGCCAGCAGCCAGGGGGGGTACAGGTACACAGATACGCAGTATTTT
CASSQGGYRYTDTQYF
>.|.|TRBJ1-1|TRBV12-3/TRBV12-4
TGTGCCAGCAGTTTTGCATCGCCAGAAGCTTTCTTT
CASSFASPEAFF
>.|.|TRBJ1-4|TRBV7-9
TGTGCCAGCAGCTTAACGGCGAATTTCGGGGAAAAACTGTTTTTT
CASSLTANFGEKLFF
>few|.|TRBJ1-5|TRBV30
TGTGCCTGGAAGGAGGGGAATCAGCCCCAGCATTTT
CAWKEGNQPQHF
>.|.|TRBJ2-1|TRBV7-3
TGTGCCAGCAGCTTAGGGGTAGCTAATGAGCAGTTCTTC
CASSLGVANEQFF
>.|.|TRBJ1-4|TRBV19
TGTGCCAGTAGCGACAGATCCTCGGGTGAAAAACTGTTTTTT
CASSDRSSGEKLFF
>.|.|TRBJ2-5|TRBV7-2
TGTGCCAGCAGCTTAGAGAGTGGCGCCCTTCGGACCCAGTACTTC
CASSLESGALRTQYF
>few|.|TRBJ1-6|TRBV14
TGTGCCAGCAGCCAAGATTATTCAGGGGTGTATAATTCACCCCTCCACTTT
CASSQDYSGVYNSPLHF
>.|.|TRBJ2-2|TRBV5-6
TGTGCCAGCAGCGCCCCAGGGGGGGCGAGCACCGGGGAGCTGTTTTTT
CASSAPGGASTGELFF
>few|.|TRBJ2-1|TRBV20-1
TGCAGTGCTAGAGATGGTCGTGTAAATGAGCAGTTCTTC
CSARDGRVNEQFF
>few|TRBD2|TRBJ2-7|TRBV7-8
TGTGCCAGCAGCTATAGCGGGAGTGGCAACTACGAGCAGTACTTC
CASSYSGSGNYEQYF
>few|.|TRBJ2-2|TRBV7-8
TGTGCCAGCAGCTTAACCTTTAACACCGGGGAGCTGTTTTTT
CASSLTFNTGELFF
>few|.|TRBJ2-1|TRBV12-3/TRBV12-4
TGTGCCAGCACCCAGGGCCCGATCTACAATGAGCAGTTCTTC
CASTQGPIYNEQFF
>few|.|TRBJ1-3|TRBV12-3/TRBV12-4
TGTGCCAGCAGCTCCCCCGGAGGGGTGTCTGGAAACACCATATATTTT
CASSSPGGVSGNTIYF
>.|TRBD2|TRBJ2-3|TRBV5-1
TGCGCCAGCAGCTTGTGGCGGGGGGGCACAGATACGCAGTATTTT
CASSLWRGGTDTQYF
>few|.|TRBJ1-1|TRBV7-9
TGTGCCAGCAGCTTCAAACAGGCACTACAGACTGAAGCTTTCTTT
CASSFKQALQTEAFF
>few|TRBD2|TRBJ2-3|TRBV7-9
TGTGCCAGCAGCTCAGACCAGCGGGAGGGCCGTAGAACAGATACGCAGTATTTT
CASSSDQREGRRTDTQYF
>many|.|TRBJ1-4|TRBV7-2
TGTGCCAGCAGCTTAGAGACGGGACTCCTCGGGGAAAAACTGTTTTTT
CASSLETGLLGEKLFF
>few|.|TRBJ2-5|TRBV7-3
TGTGCCAGCAGCTTAACGGGCGGTCCATCGGGCTGGGAGACCCAGTACTTC
CASSLTGGPSGWETQYF
>few|.|TRBJ2-3|TRBV3-1
TGTGCCAGCAGCCGGCCCGGGGCGGGGGCCGCAGATACGCAGTATTTT
CASSRPGAGAADTQYF
>.|TRBD2|TRBJ2-3|TRBV5-1
TGCGCCAGCAGCCCTGGAGGAGCGGGGCACACAGATACGCAGTATTTT
CASSPGGAGHTDTQYF
>few|.|TRBJ1-1|TRBV18
TGTGCCAGCTCACCCGACGCGGGCAGACACACTGAAGCTTTCTTT
CASSPDAGRHTEAFF
>.|.|TRBJ1-2|TRBV5-1
TGCGCCAGCAGCTTGGAACAGCACTATGGCTACACCTTC
CASSLEQHYGYTF
>.|TRBD1|TRBJ1-2|TRBV7-9
TGTGCCAGCAGCTTAGTTGGACAGGCCTATGGCTACACCTTC
CASSLVGQAYGYTF
>.|.|TRBJ2-3|TRBV7-8
TGTGCCAGCAGCCTAGCCTCGGGGGCCCTTAGAGATACGCAGTATTTT
CASSLASGALRDTQYF
>few|.|TRBJ2-5|TRBV9
TGTGCCAGCAGCGTAGACCTGAACCAGGGGACCCAGTACTTC
CASSVDLNQGTQYF
>.|TRBD2|TRBJ2-3|TRBV6-2/TRBV6-3
TGTGCCAGCAGCCCTACTAGCGGGAGGGCCGGTTATGTGGAAGATACGCAGTATTTT
CASSPTSGRAGYVEDTQYF
>.|.|TRBJ2-3|TRBV6-5
TGTGCCAGCAGTTACCAGACCACTCGAGATACGCAGTATTTT
CASSYQTTRDTQYF
>few|.|TRBJ2-7|TRBV10-3
TGTGCCATCAGTGATAGACTACTCACCTACGAGCAGTACTTC
CAISDRLLTYEQYF
>few|TRBD1|TRBJ1-1|TRBV12-3/TRBV12-4
TGTGCCAGCGGGGAACAGGGGTTGGGCACTGAAGCTTTCTTT
CASGEQGLGTEAFF
>.|TRBD2|TRBJ2-1|TRBV9
TGTGCCAGCAGCCCATACGGGGGGAAGAGAAATGAGCAGTTCTTC
CASSPYGGKRNEQFF
>.|.|TRBJ2-3|TRBV12-3/TRBV12-4
TGTGCCAGCAGTTTTGGGGCGGGGAGGGGGTCTAGCACAGATACGCAGTATTTT
CASSFGAGRGSSTDTQYF